A selection of T cell receptor beta chains follows, all from one sample in a study of blood T cell repertoires in COVID-19. TCRdb's table, derived via immunoSEQ multiplex PCR, lists solely in-frame clones and lacks some. This table has about 140,000 clones, 84% appearing once. Specimen: peripheral blood. These TCRs come from a young man with COVID-19, enrolled during active disease. The CDR3 runs from the conserved cysteine through the conserved F or W. A D gene is named only where the DNA matches it firmly. The size entry is marked missing in some rows and otherwise reads once, few, many or a size class.

j_gene | abundance | d_gene | v_gene | CDR3aa | CDR3nt
TRBJ2-2 | NA | NA | TRBV29-1 | CSVVGQLGNTGELFF | TGCAGCGTTGTAGGACAGTTAGGGAACACCGGGGAGCTGTTTTTT
TRBJ2-3 | NA | TRBD2 | TRBV3-1/TRBV3-2 | CASSQDRIPASGITDTQYF | TGTGCCAGCAGCCAAGATAGGATCCCGGCTAGCGGGATTACAGATACGCAGTATTTT
TRBJ1-5 | NA | NA | TRBV30 | CAWKEPNRVQPQHF | TGTGCCTGGAAAGAACCTAACAGGGTGCAGCCCCAGCATTTT
TRBJ1-6 | NA | NA | TRBV7-2 | CASRLTTGNNSPLHF | TGTGCCAGCAGACTAACGACAGGCAATAATTCACCCCTCCACTTT
TRBJ2-1 | NA | NA | TRBV10-3 | CAISESASNEQFF | TGTGCCATCAGTGAGTCGGCTAGTAATGAGCAGTTCTTC
TRBJ2-7 | NA | TRBD2 | TRBV11-2 | CASSPTRAAGGYF | TGTGCCAGCAGCCCCACTAGGGCGGCGGGAGGATACTTC
TRBJ1-2 | NA | NA | TRBV10-3 | CAISEGDSGYTF | TGTGCCATCAGTGAAGGGGATTCTGGCTACACCTTC
TRBJ2-2 | NA | NA | TRBV10-3 | CAISDLRIRPGELFF | TGTGCCATCAGTGATCTCAGGATCCGGCCCGGGGAGCTGTTTTTT
TRBJ2-2 | NA | TRBD2 | TRBV27 | CASSPTSRLAGKLTGELFF | TGTGCCAGCAGTCCGACATCACGACTAGCGGGTAAACTCACCGGGGAGCTGTTTTTT
TRBJ1-2 | NA | NA | TRBV7-9 | CATRSGGGNYGYTF | TGTGCCACCCGGTCGGGGGGAGGGAACTATGGCTACACCTTC
TRBJ2-1 | NA | TRBD2 | TRBV6-2/TRBV6-3 | CASSYPPGLVPNEQFF | TGTGCCAGCAGTTACCCTCCGGGACTAGTTCCAAATGAGCAGTTCTTC
TRBJ2-7 | NA | TRBD1 | TRBV3-1/TRBV3-2 | CASSRGTGKYEQYF | TGTGCCAGCAGCCGGGGGACAGGGAAGTACGAGCAGTACTTC
TRBJ2-2 | once | TRBD1 | TRBV3-1/TRBV3-2 | CASSQVGADRPKNTGELFF | TGTGCCAGCAGCCAAGTTGGGGCGGACAGGCCCAAGAACACCGGGGAGCTGTTTTTT
TRBJ2-1 | NA | TRBD2 | TRBV5-1 | CASSFMTSGSEQFF | TGCGCCAGCAGCTTTATGACTAGCGGGAGTGAGCAGTTCTTC
TRBJ2-1 | few | TRBD2 | TRBV7-2 | CASSPRLAGAGEQFF | TGTGCCAGCAGCCCGAGACTAGCGGGAGCGGGTGAGCAGTTCTTC
TRBJ2-7 | NA | NA | TRBV12-5 | CASGPTGTYEQYF | TGTGCTAGTGGTCCGACTGGAACCTACGAGCAGTACTTC
TRBJ2-3 | NA | TRBD1 | TRBV7-9 | CASSPRSGTGTDTQYF | TGTGCCAGCAGCCCCAGATCCGGGACAGGTACAGATACGCAGTATTTT
TRBJ1-2 | NA | NA | TRBV19 | CASSIQRNYGYTF | TGTGCCAGTAGTATCCAACGGAACTATGGCTACACCTTC
TRBJ2-7 | NA | TRBD1 | TRBV15 | CATSSPGQGYEQYF | TGTGCCACCAGCAGTCCAGGACAGGGCTACGAGCAGTACTTC
TRBJ2-7 | NA | NA | TRBV7-8 | CASSPSPGPGRRYEQYF | TGTGCCAGCAGCCCTTCGCCCGGGCCAGGGCGACGCTACGAGCAGTACTTC
TRBJ2-5 | NA | TRBD2 | TRBV7-9 | CASHPLAGETQYF | TGTGCCAGCCATCCACTAGCGGGAGAGACCCAGTACTTC
TRBJ2-1 | NA | TRBD1 | TRBV4-1 | CASSQGRGSSYNEQFF | TGCGCCAGCAGCCAAGGCAGGGGGTCATCCTACAATGAGCAGTTCTTC
TRBJ2-7 | NA | NA | TRBV11-3 | CASTERQGGEQYF | TGTGCCAGCACCGAGAGACAGGGAGGCGAGCAGTACTTC
TRBJ2-5 | NA | TRBD2 | TRBV7-6 | CASSLAQTSGRGETQYF | TGTGCCAGCAGCTTAGCCCAGACTAGCGGGAGGGGAGAGACCCAGTACTTC
TRBJ1-5 | NA | NA | TRBV24-1 | CATATGTQPQHF | TGTGCCACCGCTACAGGGACTCAGCCCCAGCATTTT
TRBJ1-4 | NA | NA | TRBV18 | CASSLPGEKLFF | TGTGCCAGCTCATTGCCCGGTGAAAAACTGTTTTTT
TRBJ1-1 | NA | TRBD1 | TRBV19 | CASSIGGDRAFTEAFF | TGTGCCAGTAGTATAGGTGGGGACAGGGCGTTCACTGAAGCTTTCTTT
TRBJ2-7 | NA | NA | TRBV29-1 | CSVEEWLGQTRGQYF | TGCAGCGTTGAAGAGTGGTTGGGCCAGACCAGGGGGCAGTACTTC
TRBJ1-5 | NA | TRBD1 | TRBV7-8 | CASSFAGGKGNQPQHF | TGTGCCAGCAGCTTCGCAGGGGGCAAGGGCAATCAGCCCCAGCATTTT
TRBJ1-1 | NA | TRBD1 | TRBV7-9 | CASSSPGQGVLEAFF | TGTGCCAGCAGCTCCCCGGGACAGGGTGTACTTGAAGCTTTCTTT
TRBJ1-2 | few | TRBD1 | TRBV28 | CASSRISTGAYGYTF | TGTGCCAGCAGCCGAATATCCACAGGGGCCTATGGCTACACCTTC
TRBJ2-7 | once | TRBD2 | TRBV7-6 | CASSLVAGAEQYF | TGTGCCAGCAGCTTAGTTGCGGGAGCCGAGCAGTACTTC
TRBJ1-6 | NA | NA | TRBV30 | CAWSVRGGPSDSPLHF | TGTGCCTGGAGTGTAAGGGGGGGGCCAAGTGATTCACCCCTCCACTTT
TRBJ2-1 | NA | TRBD2 | TRBV27 | CASSPFETSTYNEQFF | TGTGCCAGCAGTCCTTTCGAGACTAGCACCTACAATGAGCAGTTCTTC
TRBJ2-5 | NA | NA | TRBV3-1/TRBV3-2 | CASSQDFGETQYF | TGTGCCAGCAGCCAAGATTTCGGGGAGACCCAGTACTTC
TRBJ2-7 | NA | TRBD2 | TRBV5-4 | CASSLGGLAGGKGYEQYF | TGTGCCAGCAGCTTGGGGGGACTAGCGGGAGGTAAAGGGTACGAGCAGTACTTC
TRBJ2-7 | NA | NA | TRBV28 | CASSFSGSYEQYF | TGTGCCAGCAGTTTTTCCGGTTCCTACGAGCAGTACTTC
TRBJ2-3 | NA | NA | TRBV20-1 | CSASLSGSTDTQYF | TGCAGTGCTAGTCTTAGCGGAAGCACAGATACGCAGTATTTT
TRBJ2-1 | NA | TRBD2 | TRBV7-3 | CASSLTGGLAAYNEQFF | TGTGCCAGCAGCTTAACTGGGGGACTAGCGGCCTACAATGAGCAGTTCTTC
TRBJ2-7 | NA | TRBD1 | TRBV10-3 | CAISDRGQDEQYF | TGTGCCATCAGTGACAGGGGGCAAGACGAGCAGTACTTC
TRBJ1-1 | NA | NA | TRBV6-5 | CASRLRPDTEAFF | TGTGCCAGCAGACTAAGACCCGACACTGAAGCTTTCTTT
TRBJ2-6 | NA | NA | TRBV6-2/TRBV6-3 | CASSRLDSVIVLTF | TGTGCCAGCAGTCGTCTGGACAGCGTTATAGTCCTGACTTTC
TRBJ2-1 | NA | TRBD2 | TRBV27 | CASSRTSVASYNEQFF | TGTGCCAGCAGTCGGACTAGCGTGGCCTCCTACAATGAGCAGTTCTTC
TRBJ2-1 | few | TRBD2 | TRBV11-2 | CASSMGLAGGNEQFF | TGTGCCAGCAGCATGGGACTAGCGGGAGGGAATGAGCAGTTCTTC
TRBJ2-3 | once | TRBD2 | TRBV5-4 | CASSSGLAGKGDTQYF | TGTGCCAGCAGCTCGGGACTAGCGGGAAAGGGAGATACGCAGTATTTT
TRBJ2-2 | NA | NA | TRBV10-1 | CASSETGRTGELFF | TGCGCCAGCAGTGAAACAGGGAGAACCGGGGAGCTGTTTTTT
TRBJ2-3 | NA | NA | TRBV7-9 | CASVGDTGATQYF | TGTGCCAGCGTCGGGGACACCGGGGCTACGCAGTATTTT
TRBJ1-5 | NA | NA | TRBV7-9 | CASSSGSLGNQPQHF | TGTGCCAGCAGCTCCGGGTCTCTCGGGAATCAGCCCCAGCATTTT
TRBJ2-7 | NA | NA | TRBV29-1 | CSVNWSTGEQYF | TGCAGCGTGAACTGGTCTACAGGGGAGCAGTACTTC
TRBJ2-7 | NA | NA | TRBV28 | CASSLDLPGEQYF | TGTGCCAGCAGTTTGGACCTTCCGGGGGAGCAGTACTTC
TRBJ1-2 | once | TRBD1 | TRBV7-2 | CANRGMAANYGYTF | TGTGCTAACAGGGGAATGGCTGCTAACTATGGCTACACCTTC
TRBJ2-7 | NA | TRBD2 | TRBV6-4 | CASPGTSGTYEQYF | TGTGCCAGCCCGGGGACTAGCGGTACCTACGAGCAGTACTTC
TRBJ2-2 | NA | NA | TRBV7-9 | CASSGGWYPGELFF | TGTGCCAGCAGCGGAGGGTGGTACCCCGGGGAGCTGTTTTTT
TRBJ2-7 | NA | NA | TRBV27 | CASSRQAYYEQYF | TGTGCCAGCAGTCGACAGGCCTACTACGAGCAGTACTTC
TRBJ2-2 | few | NA | TRBV10-3 | CAKKEAEAGELFF | TGTGCCAAAAAAGAGGCCGAAGCCGGGGAGCTGTTTTTT
TRBJ1-1 | NA | NA | TRBV4-1 | CASEKSGGTEAFF | TGCGCCAGCGAAAAGTCGGGGGGCACTGAAGCTTTCTTT
TRBJ1-2 | NA | TRBD1 | TRBV28 | CASSVPGQGFYGYTF | TGTGCCAGCAGTGTTCCGGGACAGGGGTTCTATGGCTACACCTTC
TRBJ2-3 | NA | NA | TRBV10-3 | CAIYTGRGTDTQYF | TGTGCCATTTACACAGGGCGAGGCACAGATACGCAGTATTTT
TRBJ2-3 | NA | TRBD2 | TRBV12-5 | CASLAGPLSGTQYF | TGTGCTAGCCTAGCGGGGCCTCTGTCCGGTACGCAGTATTTT
TRBJ2-7 | NA | NA | TRBV5-4 | CASSLGGGSYEQYF | TGTGCCAGCAGCTTAGGGGGAGGGTCCTACGAGCAGTACTTC